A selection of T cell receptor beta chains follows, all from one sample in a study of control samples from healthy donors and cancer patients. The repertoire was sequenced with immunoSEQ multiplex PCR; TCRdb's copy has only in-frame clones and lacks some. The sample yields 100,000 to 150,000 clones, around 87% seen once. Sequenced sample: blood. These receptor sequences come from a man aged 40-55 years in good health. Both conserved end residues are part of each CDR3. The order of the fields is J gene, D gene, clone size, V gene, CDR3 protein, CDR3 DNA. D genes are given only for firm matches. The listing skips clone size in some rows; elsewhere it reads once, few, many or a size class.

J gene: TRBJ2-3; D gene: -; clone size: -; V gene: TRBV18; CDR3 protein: CASSRTDTQYF; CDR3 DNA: TGTGCCAGCTCTCGCACAGATACGCAGTATTTT
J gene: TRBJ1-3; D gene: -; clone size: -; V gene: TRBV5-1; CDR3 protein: CASRTEISGNTIYF; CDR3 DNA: TGCGCCAGCAGAACGGAAATCTCTGGAAACACCATATATTTT
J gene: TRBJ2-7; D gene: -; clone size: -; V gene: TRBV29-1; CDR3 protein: CSVQDYEQYF; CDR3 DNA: TGCAGCGTCCAGGATTACGAGCAGTACTTC
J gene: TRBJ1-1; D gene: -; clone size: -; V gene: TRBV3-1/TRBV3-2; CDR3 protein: CASSSLAGNTEAFF; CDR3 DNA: TGTGCCAGCAGCTCTTTAGCGGGGAACACTGAAGCTTTCTTT
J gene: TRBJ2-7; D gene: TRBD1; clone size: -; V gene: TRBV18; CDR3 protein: CASSPSGQGKTYEQYF; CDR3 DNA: TGTGCCAGCTCACCATCGGGACAGGGAAAAACCTACGAGCAGTACTTC
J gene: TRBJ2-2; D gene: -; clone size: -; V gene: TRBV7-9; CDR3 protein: CASSFGRILSNTGELFF; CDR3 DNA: TGTGCCAGCAGCTTTGGACGGATCCTCTCGAACACCGGGGAGCTGTTTTTT
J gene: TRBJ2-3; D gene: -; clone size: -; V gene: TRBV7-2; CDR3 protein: CASSLAADTQYF; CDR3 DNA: TGTGCCAGCAGCTTAGCAGCAGATACGCAGTATTTT
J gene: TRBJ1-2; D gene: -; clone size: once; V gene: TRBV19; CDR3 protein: CASSVWTGTTNSRGYTF; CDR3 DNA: TGTGCCAGTAGTGTGTGGACCGGGACAACCAATTCACGTGGCTACACCTTC
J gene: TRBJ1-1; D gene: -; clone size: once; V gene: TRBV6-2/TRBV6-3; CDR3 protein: CASSPFPGHLNTEAFF; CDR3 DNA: TGTGCCAGCAGCCCCTTCCCGGGACACTTGAACACTGAAGCTTTCTTT
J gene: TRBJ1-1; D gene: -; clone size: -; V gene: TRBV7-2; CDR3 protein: CASSLAARNTEAFF; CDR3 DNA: TGTGCCAGCAGCTTAGCGGCCAGGAACACTGAAGCTTTCTTT
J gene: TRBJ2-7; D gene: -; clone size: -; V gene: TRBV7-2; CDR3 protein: CASSAVQSYEQYF; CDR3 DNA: TGTGCCAGCAGCGCGGTGCAGTCCTACGAGCAGTACTTC
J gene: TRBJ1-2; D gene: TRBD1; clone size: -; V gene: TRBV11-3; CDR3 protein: CASGGTGSYGYTF; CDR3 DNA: TGTGCCAGCGGCGGGACAGGATCCTATGGCTACACCTTC
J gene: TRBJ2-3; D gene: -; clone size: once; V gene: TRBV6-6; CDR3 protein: CASTPTGVGTDTQYF; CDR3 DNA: TGTGCCAGCACCCCTACCGGGGTTGGGACAGATACGCAGTATTTT
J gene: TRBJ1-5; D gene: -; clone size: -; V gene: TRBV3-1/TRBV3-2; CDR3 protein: CASSQEPVGWSNQPQHF; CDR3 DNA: TGTGCCAGCAGCCAAGAACCAGTAGGTTGGAGCAATCAGCCCCAGCATTTT
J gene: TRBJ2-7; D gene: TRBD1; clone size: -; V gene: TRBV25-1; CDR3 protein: CASSLGQGFHEQYF; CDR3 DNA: TGTGCCAGCAGCCTGGGACAGGGGTTTCACGAGCAGTACTTC
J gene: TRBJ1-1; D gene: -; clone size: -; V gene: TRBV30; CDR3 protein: CAWSLDTEAFF; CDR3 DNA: TGTGCCTGGAGTCTGGACACTGAAGCTTTCTTT
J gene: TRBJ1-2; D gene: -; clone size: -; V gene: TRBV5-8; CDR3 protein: CASSPQDRLLNYGYTF; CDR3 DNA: TGTGCCAGCAGCCCCCAGGACAGACTACTTAACTATGGCTACACCTTC
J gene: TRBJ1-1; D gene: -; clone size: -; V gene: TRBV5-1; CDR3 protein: CASGSMNTEAFF; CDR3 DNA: TGCGCCAGCGGGAGTATGAACACTGAAGCTTTCTTT
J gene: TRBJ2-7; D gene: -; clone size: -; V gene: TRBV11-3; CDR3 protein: CASSSSYEQYF; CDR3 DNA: TGTGCCAGCAGCTCAAGCTACGAGCAGTACTTC
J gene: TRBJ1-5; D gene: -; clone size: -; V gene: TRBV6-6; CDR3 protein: CASSPLNRGQPQHF; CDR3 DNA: TGTGCCAGCAGTCCCCTAAATAGGGGACAGCCCCAGCATTTT
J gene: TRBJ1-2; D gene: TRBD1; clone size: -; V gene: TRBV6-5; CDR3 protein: CASSTPWDSAKTF; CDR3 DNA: TGTGCCAGCAGTACACCTTGGGACAGCGCGAAAACCTTC
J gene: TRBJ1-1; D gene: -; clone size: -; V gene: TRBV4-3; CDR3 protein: CASSQDFGRVNTEAFF; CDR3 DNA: TGCGCCAGCAGCCAAGATTTCGGCAGGGTGAACACTGAAGCTTTCTTT
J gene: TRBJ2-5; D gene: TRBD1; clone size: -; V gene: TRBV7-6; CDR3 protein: CASSYRDRITADQETQYF; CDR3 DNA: TGTGCCAGCAGCTACCGGGACAGGATTACCGCGGACCAAGAGACCCAGTACTTC
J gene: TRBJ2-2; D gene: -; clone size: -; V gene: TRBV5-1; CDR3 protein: CASSLRQGSSTGELFF; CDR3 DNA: TGCGCCAGCAGCTTGAGGCAGGGCTCGAGCACCGGGGAGCTGTTTTTT
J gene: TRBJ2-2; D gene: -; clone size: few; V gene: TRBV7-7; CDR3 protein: CASTRDGVETGELFF; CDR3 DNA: TGTGCCAGCACCCGGGATGGGGTAGAAACCGGGGAGCTGTTTTTT
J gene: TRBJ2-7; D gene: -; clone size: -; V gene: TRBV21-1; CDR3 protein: CASSKEGDRYYEQYF; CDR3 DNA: TGTGCCAGCAGCAAAGAAGGTGACAGATACTACGAGCAGTACTTC
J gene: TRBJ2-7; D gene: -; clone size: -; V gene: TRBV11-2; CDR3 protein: CASSLEAFAAYEQYF; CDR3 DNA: TGTGCCAGCAGCTTAGAGGCGTTCGCAGCCTACGAGCAGTACTTC
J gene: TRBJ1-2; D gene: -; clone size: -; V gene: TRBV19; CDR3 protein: CASTKRGGQTYTF; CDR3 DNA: TGTGCCAGTACCAAAAGGGGTGGACAGACCTACACCTTC
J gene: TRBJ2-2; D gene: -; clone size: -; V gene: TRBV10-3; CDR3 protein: CAISAPDGELFF; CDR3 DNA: TGTGCCATCAGCGCACCGGACGGGGAGCTGTTTTTT
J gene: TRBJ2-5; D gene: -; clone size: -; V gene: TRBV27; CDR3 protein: CASSLTGEGWETQYF; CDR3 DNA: TGTGCCAGCAGTTTGACAGGGGAGGGATGGGAGACCCAGTACTTC
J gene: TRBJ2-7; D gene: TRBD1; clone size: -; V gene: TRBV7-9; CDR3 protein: CASSFAGGLYEQYF; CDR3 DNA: TGTGCCAGCAGCTTTGCAGGGGGTCTCTACGAGCAGTACTTC
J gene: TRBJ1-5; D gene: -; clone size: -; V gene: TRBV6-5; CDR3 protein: CASSLQASNQPQHF; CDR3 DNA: TGTGCCAGCAGTCTCCAGGCTTCCAATCAGCCCCAGCATTTT
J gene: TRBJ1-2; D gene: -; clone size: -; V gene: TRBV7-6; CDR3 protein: CASSGWRGEGYTF; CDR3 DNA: TGTGCCAGCAGCGGGTGGCGTGGGGAAGGCTACACCTTC
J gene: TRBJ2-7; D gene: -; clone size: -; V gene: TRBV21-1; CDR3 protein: CASSKVGRVAYEQYF; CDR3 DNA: TGTGCCAGCAGCAAAGTAGGCAGGGTTGCCTACGAGCAGTACTTC
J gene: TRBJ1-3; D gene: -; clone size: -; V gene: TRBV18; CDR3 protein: CASGTSVSGNTIYF; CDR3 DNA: TGTGCCAGCGGGACTTCGGTCTCTGGAAACACCATATATTTT
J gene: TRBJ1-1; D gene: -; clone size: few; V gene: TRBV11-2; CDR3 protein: CATLAGGHEAFF; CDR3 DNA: TGTGCCACCCTAGCGGGGGGGCATGAAGCTTTCTTT
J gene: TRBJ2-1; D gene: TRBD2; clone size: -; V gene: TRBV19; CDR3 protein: CASSKLAGYNEQFF; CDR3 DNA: TGTGCCAGTAGTAAACTAGCGGGGTACAATGAGCAGTTCTTC
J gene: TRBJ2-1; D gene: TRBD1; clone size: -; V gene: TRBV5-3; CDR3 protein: CARSLDPPRGSSYNEQFF; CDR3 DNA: TGTGCCAGAAGCTTGGATCCGCCCAGGGGGAGCTCCTACAATGAGCAGTTCTTC
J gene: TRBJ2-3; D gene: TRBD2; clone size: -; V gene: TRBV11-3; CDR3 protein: CASSFRGVDTQYF; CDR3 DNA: TGTGCCAGCAGCTTTCGGGGGGTAGATACGCAGTATTTT
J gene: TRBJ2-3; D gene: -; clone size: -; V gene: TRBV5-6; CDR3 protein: CASSLTRITYTQYF; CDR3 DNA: TGTGCCAGCAGCTTGACGCGGATTACTTATACGCAGTATTTT
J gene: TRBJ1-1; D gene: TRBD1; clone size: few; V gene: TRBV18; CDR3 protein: CASSPDRESTEAFF; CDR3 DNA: TGTGCCAGCTCACCGGACAGGGAAAGTACTGAAGCTTTCTTT
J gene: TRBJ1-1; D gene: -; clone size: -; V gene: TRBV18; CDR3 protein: CASFPFDPTEAFF; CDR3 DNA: TGTGCCAGCTTCCCGTTTGACCCCACTGAAGCTTTCTTT
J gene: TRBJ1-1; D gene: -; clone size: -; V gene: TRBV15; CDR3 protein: CATSSDRLNTESFF; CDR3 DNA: TGTGCCACCAGCAGCGACAGGCTGAACACTGAGTCTTTCTTT
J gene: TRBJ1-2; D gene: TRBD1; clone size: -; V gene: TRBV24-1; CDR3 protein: CATSDSNRGYSYTF; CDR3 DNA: TGTGCCACCAGTGATTCAAACAGGGGGTATAGCTACACCTTC
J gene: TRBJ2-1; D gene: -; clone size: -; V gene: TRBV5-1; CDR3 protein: CASSPDNEQFF; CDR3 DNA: TGCGCCAGCAGCCCGGACAATGAGCAGTTCTTC
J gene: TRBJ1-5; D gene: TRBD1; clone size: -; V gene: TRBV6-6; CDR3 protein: CASSPGTGGAGQPQHF; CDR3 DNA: TGTGCCAGCAGCCCCGGGACAGGGGGCGCGGGGCAGCCCCAGCATTTT
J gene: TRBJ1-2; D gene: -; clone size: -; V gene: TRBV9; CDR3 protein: CASSRANYGYTF; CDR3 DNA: TGTGCCAGCAGCCGAGCTAACTATGGCTACACCTTC